These 2 T cell receptor beta chains were all obtained from the same sample, sequenced in a study of blood T cell repertoires in COVID-19. The method was immunoSEQ multiplex PCR; TCRdb's version includes in-frame clones alone and lacks a portion of them. The sample consists of approximately 360,000 clones, roughly four fifths of them appearing once. Sequenced: PBMCs or T cells enriched from blood (not recorded which). Every receptor here comes from a woman aged 45-60 years who had recovered from COVID-19.

This clone was detected only a few times. The chain couples TRBV19 to TRBJ1-1, with TRBD1 matching over 9 bases. CDR3 length: 13 amino acids. Looked up from germline, CDR1 is LNHDA and CDR2 is SQIVND (reference sequence). Trimming took 5 bases from V and 10 from J; bases not matched to a gene: 8. Here the CDR3 DNA reads TGTGCCAGTAGTCAGGGACAGGGCCGGGCAGCTTTCTTT. Protein: CASSQGQGRAAFF. Looking up the rest from reference TRBV19 and TRBJ1-1 gives the full variable domain: DGGITQSPKYLFRKEGQNVTLSCEQNLNHDAMYWYRQDPGQGLRLIYYSQIVNDFQKGDIAEGYSVSREKKESFPLTVTSAQKNPTAFYLCASSQGQGRAAFFGQGTRLTVV.

This chain joins TRBV19 and TRBJ2-2, with a weak D call TRBD2 (5 bases). Germline V CDR1 and CDR2: LNHDA, SQIVND (reference sequence). V was pared by 3 bases and J by 7 bases, with 9 bases between. The CDR3 runs 13 residues. CDR3 in DNA: TGTGCCAGTAGTATGACTAACGTCGGGGAGCTGTTTTTT. As protein: CASSMTNVGELFF.